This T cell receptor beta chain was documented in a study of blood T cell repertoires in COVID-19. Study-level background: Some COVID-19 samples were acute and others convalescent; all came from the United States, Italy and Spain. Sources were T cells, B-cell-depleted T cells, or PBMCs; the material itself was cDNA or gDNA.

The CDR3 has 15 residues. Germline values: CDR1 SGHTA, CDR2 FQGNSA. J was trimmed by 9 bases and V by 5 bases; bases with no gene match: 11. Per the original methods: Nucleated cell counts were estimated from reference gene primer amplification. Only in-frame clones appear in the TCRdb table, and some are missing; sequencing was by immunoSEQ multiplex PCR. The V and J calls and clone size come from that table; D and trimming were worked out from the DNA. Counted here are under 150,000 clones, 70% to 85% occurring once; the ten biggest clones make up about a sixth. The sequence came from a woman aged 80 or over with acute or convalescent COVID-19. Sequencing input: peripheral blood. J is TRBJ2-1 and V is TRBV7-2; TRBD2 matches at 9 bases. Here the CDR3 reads CASSTLVAGVGEQFF. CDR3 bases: TGTGCCAGCAGCACGTTAGTAGCGGGAGTTGGTGAGCAGTTCTTC.